This TCR beta chain was recorded in a study of T-cell reconstitution after alpha-beta-depleted transplantation in children. The CDR3 length is 17 residues. The trim removed 3 bases at V and 2 bases at J, leaving 8 bases unmatched. Looked up from germline, CDR1 is KGHSH and CDR2 is LQKENI. The table lists this clonotype with a few counts. This sample's TCRbeta library carried unique molecular identifier barcodes. TCRdb reanalysed the PCR reads using MiXCR and keeps one entry per CDR3 protein. This sample has around 400,000 distinct CDR3 sequences, with 9.5% to 13% found just once. The receptor's source is a human donor who donated a stem cell graft to a child with acute myeloid leukemia. The sample in question was PBMCs from the stem cell graft donor, obtained from the stem cell graft. The rearrangement joins TRBV18 to TRBJ2-3, with 10 bases lining up with TRBD1. The CDR3 region is CASSPPGTGAHTDTQYF. The CDR3 nucleotides read TGTGCCAGCTCACCGCCCGGGACAGGGGCTCACACAGATACGCAGTATTTT.